This T cell receptor beta chain is drawn from a study of radiotherapy plus CTLA-4 blockade in lung cancer (dated by TCRdb to the late 2010s). Some background on the complete study: Among enrolled patients, under 20% had an objective response and approximately 30% reached disease control. General findings and caveats noted by the study authors: TCR clones derived from tumors expanded in peripheral blood after treatment with radiotherapy and ipilimumab. Increased serum interferon-beta after radiation, together with early dynamic changes in blood T cell clones, were reported to be the strongest predictors of response.

Measured from the cysteine to the phenylalanine, the CDR3 is 16 residues long. The read is trimmed to its CDR3 DNA, 48 bases read in frame from base 1. Compared with germline, V lacks 6 bases and J lacks 0 bases; bases without a gene match: 7. The CDR1 and CDR2 encoded by the germline V gene (reference sequence) are MNHNY and SVGAGI. Receptor libraries were prepared by the immunoSEQ multiplex PCR assay. Drawn from immuneACCESS, this table holds only the in-frame rearrangements with V and J called that TCRdb kept. Clones are partly lost; checked studies trace under half to an unresolved V gene and leave the rest unexplained. The table for this sample lists 25,000 to 40,000 clones; 60% to 75% of them were counted only once. Clones ranked in the top ten supply approximately 3.8% of the sample. In regard to this clone: Its antigen is currently not known. Base quality data are lacking; no much larger clone is found one base away.

Focal radiation therapy combined with CTLA-4 blockade (ipilimumab) was tested in patients with chemo-refractory metastatic non-small-cell lung cancer. Sequenced here: peripheral blood, sampled from a patient treated with radiotherapy plus ipilimumab. This TCR came from a human donor with non-small cell lung cancer who had stable disease on radiotherapy plus ipilimumab. The V and J genes are TRBV6-6 and TRBJ2-4; TRBD2 matches 8 bases in the middle. The CDR3 has the sequence CASRKLAAPAKNIQYF. The DNA sequence is TGTGCCAGCAGGAAACTAGCGGCTCCAGCCAAAAACATTCAGTACTTC.